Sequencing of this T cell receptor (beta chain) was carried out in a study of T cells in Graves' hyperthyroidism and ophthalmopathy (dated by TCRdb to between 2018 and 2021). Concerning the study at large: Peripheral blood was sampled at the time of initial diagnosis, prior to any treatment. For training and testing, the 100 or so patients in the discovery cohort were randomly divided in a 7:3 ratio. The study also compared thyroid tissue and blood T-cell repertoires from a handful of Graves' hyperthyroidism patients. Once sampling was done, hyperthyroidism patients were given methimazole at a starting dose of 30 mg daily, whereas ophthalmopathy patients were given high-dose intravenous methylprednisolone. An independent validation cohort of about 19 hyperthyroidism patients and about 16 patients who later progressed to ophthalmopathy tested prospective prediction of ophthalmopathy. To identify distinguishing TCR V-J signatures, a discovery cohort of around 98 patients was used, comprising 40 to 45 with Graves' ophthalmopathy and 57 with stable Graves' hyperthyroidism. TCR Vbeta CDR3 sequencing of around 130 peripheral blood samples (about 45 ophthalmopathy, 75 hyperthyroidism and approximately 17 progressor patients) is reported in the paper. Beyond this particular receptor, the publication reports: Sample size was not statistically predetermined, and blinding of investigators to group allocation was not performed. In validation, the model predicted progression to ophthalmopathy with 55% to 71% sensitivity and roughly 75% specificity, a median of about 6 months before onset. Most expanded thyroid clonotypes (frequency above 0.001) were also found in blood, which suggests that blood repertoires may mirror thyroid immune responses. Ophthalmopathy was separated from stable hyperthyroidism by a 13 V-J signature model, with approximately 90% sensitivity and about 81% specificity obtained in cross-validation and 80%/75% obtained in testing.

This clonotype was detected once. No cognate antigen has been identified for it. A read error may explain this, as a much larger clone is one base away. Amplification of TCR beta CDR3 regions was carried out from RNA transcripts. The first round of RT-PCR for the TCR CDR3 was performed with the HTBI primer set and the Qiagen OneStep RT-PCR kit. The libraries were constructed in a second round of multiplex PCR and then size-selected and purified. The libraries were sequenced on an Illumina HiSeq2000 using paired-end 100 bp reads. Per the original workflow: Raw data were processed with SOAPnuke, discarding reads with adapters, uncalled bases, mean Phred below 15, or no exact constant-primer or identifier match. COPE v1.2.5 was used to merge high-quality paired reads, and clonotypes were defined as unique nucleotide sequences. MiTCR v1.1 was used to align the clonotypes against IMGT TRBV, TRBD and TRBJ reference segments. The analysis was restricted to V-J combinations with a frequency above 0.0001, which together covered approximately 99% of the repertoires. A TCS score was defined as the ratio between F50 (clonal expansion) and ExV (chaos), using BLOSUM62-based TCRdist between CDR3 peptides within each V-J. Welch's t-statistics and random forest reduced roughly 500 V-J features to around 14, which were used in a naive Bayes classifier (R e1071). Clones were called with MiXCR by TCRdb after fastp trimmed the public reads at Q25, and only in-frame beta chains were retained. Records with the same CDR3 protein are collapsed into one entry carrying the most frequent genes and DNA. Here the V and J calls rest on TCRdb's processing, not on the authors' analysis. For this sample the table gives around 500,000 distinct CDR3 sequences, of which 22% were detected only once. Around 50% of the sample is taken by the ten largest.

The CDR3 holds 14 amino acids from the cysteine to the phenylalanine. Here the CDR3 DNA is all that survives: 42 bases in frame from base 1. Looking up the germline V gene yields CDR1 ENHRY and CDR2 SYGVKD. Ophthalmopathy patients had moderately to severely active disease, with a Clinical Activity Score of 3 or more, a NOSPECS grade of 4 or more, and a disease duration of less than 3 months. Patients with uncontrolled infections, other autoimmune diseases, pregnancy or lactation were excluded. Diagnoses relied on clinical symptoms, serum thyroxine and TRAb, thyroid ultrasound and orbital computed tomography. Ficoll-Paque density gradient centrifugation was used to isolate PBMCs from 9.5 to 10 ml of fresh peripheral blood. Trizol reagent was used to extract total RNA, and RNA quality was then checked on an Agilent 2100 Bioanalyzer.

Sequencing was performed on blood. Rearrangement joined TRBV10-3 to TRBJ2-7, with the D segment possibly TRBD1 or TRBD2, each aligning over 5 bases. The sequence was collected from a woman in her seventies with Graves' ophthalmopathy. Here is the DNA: TGTGCCATCAGTGTTGGGACGGGATCCTACAAGCAGTACTTC. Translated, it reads CAISVGTGSYKQYF.